The 6 T cell receptor beta chains in this list originate from one sample, sequenced in a study of T cell repertoires in cytomegalovirus infection. TCRdb re-called the reads through MiXCR, storing one row per CDR3 protein. The sample has approximately 110,000 distinct CDR3 sequences, approximately 30% seen once. Their specific antigens are unknown. The specimen comprised CD8+ T cells from cultured PBMCs, sampled from culture after CMV antigen stimulation. The receptor source for this set is a human donor in good health (CMV status not recorded). Some clones in this sample may be carry-over from other donors' samples.

The genes are TRBV28 and TRBJ2-1; maybe TRBD1 (6 bases). CDR3 length: 13 amino acids. The V and J ends lost 3 bases and 7 bases respectively, with 10 bases between them. CDR1 MDHEN and CDR2 SYDVKM come from the germline V gene. CDR3 loop: CASSFAGDNEQFF. CDR3 sequence (DNA): TGTGCCAGCAGTTTTGCAGGGGATAATGAGCAGTTCTTC. The full variable domain, its missing parts supplied by reference TRBV28 and TRBJ2-1, is DVKVTQSSRYLVKRTGEKVFLECVQDMDHENMFWYRQDPGLGLRLIYFSYDVKMKEKGDIPEGYSVSREKKERFSLILESASTNQTSMYLCASSFAGDNEQFFGPGTRLTVL.

Relative to its sample, this clonotype is medium-sized. The chain has TRBV4-1 and TRBJ2-3; no clear D. This CDR3 has 15 amino acids. Germline-derived CDR1 and CDR2 are MGHRA and YSYEKL. Deletions cut 2 bases from V and 2 bases from J, with 11 bases between. CDR3 amino acids: CASSQRDFHTDTQYF. CDR3 DNA: TGCGCCAGCAGCCAAAGAGACTTTCACACAGATACGCAGTATTTT.

The chain combines TRBV7-9 with TRBJ2-5, with 8 bases matching TRBD1. V dropped 5 bases and J dropped 2; count of bases not matched to a gene: 16. The germline CDR1 and CDR2 sequences are SEHNR and FQNEAQ (reference sequence). The CDR3 contains 18 residues. The CDR3 region is CASSRPKTDRVRQETQYF. CDR3 nucleotide sequence: TGTGCCAGCAGCCGCCCTAAGACGGACAGGGTCCGACAAGAGACCCAGTACTTC.

This clonotype was seen more than once but under ten times. The chain employs TRBV7-2 and TRBJ2-1, with 12 bases fitting TRBD2. From germline, CDR1 is SGHTA and CDR2 FQGNSA. The ends lost 5 bases at V and 7 bases at J; junction bases unmatched: 6. This CDR3 spans 15 amino acids. The CDR3 nucleotides are TGTGCCAGCAGCCACCTAGCGGGGGGGTTTAATGAGCAGTTCTTC. Protein product: CASSHLAGGFNEQFF.

This clonotype was seen repeatedly, ten times or more. V gene TRBV5-1 combines with J gene TRBJ2-1, with TRBD1 as a possible D gene (6 bases). In germline, CDR1 is SGHRS, CDR2 YFSETQ. The CDR3 is made up of 16 amino acids. Trimming shortened V by 4 bases and J by 7 bases, and 21 bases separated the two germline ends. CDR3 sequence reads: CASSKTGSSPLNEQFF. The CDR3 DNA sequence: TGCGCCAGCAGCAAGACAGGATCGTCGCCACTTAATGAGCAGTTCTTC.

The chain combines TRBV19 with TRBJ1-1; 7 bases line up with TRBD1. Germline loops: CDR1 LNHDA, CDR2 SQIVND (reference sequence). J was trimmed by 6 bases and V by 7 bases; bases with no gene match: 11. The length of the CDR3 is 14 residues. The CDR3 nucleotides read TGTGCCAGTATTGGGGACAGAGAACTTGCTGAAGCTTTCTTT. This translates into CASIGDRELAEAFF.